The 15 T cell receptor beta chains reported below all come from one sample, sequenced in a study of control samples from healthy donors and cancer patients. Using immunoSEQ multiplex PCR, the repertoire was profiled, and TCRdb retains in-frame clones only, with some absent. Altogether 180,000 or so clones are present, 90% to 95% being singletons, with the ten largest covering approximately 1.6%. The sample comprised blood. Receptors were obtained from a woman under 40 in good health.

This clone was counted a single time. The gene calls are TRBV11-2 and TRBJ2-7; the D is unclear. This CDR3 spans 12 amino acids. The germline V gene has CDR1 SGHAT and CDR2 FQNNGV. The V gene lost 5 bases and the J gene lost 6 bases, with 11 bases spanning the gap. This CDR3 reads CASSASRAEQYF. CDR3 nucleotides: TGTGCCAGCAGCGCCAGCCGCGCCGAGCAGTACTTC. Drawing the rest from reference TRBV11-2 and TRBJ2-7, the complete variable domain is EAGVAQSPRYKIIEKRQSVAFWCNPISGHATLYWYQQILGQGPKLLIQFQNNGVVDDSQLPKDRFSAERLKGVDSTLKIQPAKLEDSAVYLCASSASRAEQYFGPGTRLTVT.

This chain links TRBV4-1 with TRBJ2-2, with TRBD1 matching 9 bases. This CDR3 spans 16 amino acids. Germline values: CDR1 MGHRA, CDR2 YSYEKL. Unmatched junction bases numbered 8, after V lost 4 bases and J lost 5 bases. The CDR3 sequence: CASSRPGQGRTGELFF. Written as DNA, the CDR3 is TGCGCCAGCAGCCGACCGGGACAGGGTAGGACCGGGGAGCTGTTTTTT.

The rearrangement links TRBV15 to TRBJ2-4; 11 bases match TRBD1. The CDR3 totals 17 residues. V gave up 1 base and J gave up 1 base; unmatched junction bases: 3. Per germline, CDR1 LNHNV and CDR2 YYDKDF (reference sequence). This CDR3 reads CATSRGTGGEAKNIQYF. CDR3 sequence (DNA): TGTGCCACCAGCAGAGGGACAGGGGGCGAGGCCAAAAACATTCAGTACTTC.

The chain couples TRBV6-5 to TRBJ2-7, with TRBD2 matching 11 bases. The length of the CDR3 is 15 residues. Germline loops: CDR1 MNHEY, CDR2 SVGAGI. The junction had 0 bases not matched to a gene; V was cut back by 0 bases and J by 2 bases. The CDR3 DNA follows: TGTGCCAGCAGTTACTCTAGCGGGGGGGCCTACGAGCAGTACTTC. Its protein is CASSYSSGGAYEQYF.

The rearrangement joins TRBV5-3 to TRBJ2-7, with 12 bases fitting TRBD2. TRBV5-3 is reported as an ORF; its role is uncertain. The CDR3 is made up of 17 amino acids. The J segment lost 0 bases and the V segment lost 0 bases, leaving 4 bases of the junction unmatched. For the CDR3, the DNA is TGTGCCAGAAGCTTGGGGACTAGCGGGACCTACTCCTACGAGCAGTACTTC. Its translation is CARSLGTSGTYSYEQYF.

This chain joins TRBV5-1 and TRBJ1-1; D is ambiguous. The CDR3 has 14 residues. Trimming stripped 5 bases from V and 0 bases from J, with 11 bases between. Germline CDR1 and CDR2: SGHRS and YFSETQ. The CDR3 sequence is CASRGSRVNTEAFF. CDR3 sequence (DNA): TGCGCCAGCAGAGGGAGTCGGGTGAACACTGAAGCTTTCTTT.

This clone was counted once. The chain combines TRBV27 with TRBJ1-5; tentatively, D is TRBD1 (6 bases). Deletions cut 5 bases from V and 0 bases from J, with 11 bases between. There are 15 residues in the CDR3. Germline V gene data show CDR1 as MNHEY and CDR2 as SMNVEV (reference sequence). The CDR3: CASSPRTASNQPQHF. Written as DNA, the CDR3 is TGTGCCAGCAGTCCGAGGACAGCTAGCAATCAGCCCCAGCATTTT.

The chain couples TRBV6-2 or TRBV6-3 to TRBJ2-1, with 10 bases lining up with TRBD2. The CDR3 runs 15 residues. Germline CDR1 MNHEY, CDR2 SVGEGT. With 2 bases clipped from V and 7 bases from J, the junction kept 5 bases outside the gene matches. This CDR3 reads CASSYASGSRNEQFF. In DNA, the CDR3 is TGTGCCAGCAGTTACGCTAGCGGGAGTCGAAATGAGCAGTTCTTC.

The J gene is TRBJ1-2, the V gene TRBV11-3; 8 bases fit TRBD1. The V segment lost 0 bases and the J segment 8 bases; nucleotides outside the gene matches: 8. In germline, CDR1 is SGHNT, CDR2 YENEEA. There are 15 residues in the CDR3. In DNA form, the CDR3 reads TGTGCCAGCAGCTTAGATCCTGGACAGGGCTCCGGCTACACCTTC. This encodes CASSLDPGQGSGYTF.

The chain is built from TRBV9 and TRBJ2-7; D tentatively fits TRBD1 or TRBD2 (7 bases each). Germline CDR1 SGDLS, CDR2 YYNGEE. V dropped 4 bases and J dropped 6 bases, with 20 bases sitting between them. The CDR3 extends over 15 amino acids. In nucleotides, the CDR3 is TGTGCCAGCAGCACCCCCAGGGGGAGGGAACTCGAGCAGTACTTC. Residues: CASSTPRGRELEQYF.

The chain joins TRBV5-4 to TRBJ1-1; 9 nucleotides align to TRBD1. V lost 2 bases to trimming and J lost 1 base; unmatched junction nucleotides: 6. The CDR3 consists of 16 residues. Germline lookup yields CDR1 SGHNT and CDR2 YYREEE (reference sequence). Here the CDR3 reads CASSLGTGSGNTEAFF. The CDR3 nucleotides read TGTGCCAGCAGCTTAGGGACAGGGTCGGGGAACACTGAAGCTTTCTTT.

The rearrangement uses TRBV7-2 and TRBJ2-7; 8 bases match TRBD2. Germline loops: CDR1 SGHTA, CDR2 FQGNSA. J was trimmed by 4 bases and V by 5 bases; bases with no gene match: 4. The CDR3 spans 13 residues. DNA for the CDR3: TGTGCCAGCAGCAGCTCTAGCGGGTACGAGCAGTACTTC. Amino acid sequence: CASSSSSGYEQYF.

The CDR3 sequence: CASSQDSGNTEAFF. For the CDR3, the DNA is TGCGCCAGCAGCCAAGACTCGGGGAACACTGAAGCTTTCTTT. The chain joins TRBV4-3 to TRBJ1-1; D ambiguous. The CDR3 has 14 residues. V dropped 0 bases and J dropped 1 base, with 6 bases sitting between them. From germline, CDR1 is LGHNA and CDR2 YSLEER.

V and J are TRBV6-5 and TRBJ2-1; 7 bases match TRBD2. The CDR3 length is 16 residues. Trimming removed 0 bases from V and 2 bases from J; junction bases left unmatched: 4. In germline, CDR1 is MNHEY, CDR2 SVGAGI. The CDR3, as DNA: TGTGCCAGCAGTTACTCGGGGCGGGGGACCTACAATGAGCAGTTCTTC. Translation: CASSYSGRGTYNEQFF.

This chain links TRBV7-3 with TRBJ2-1, with D unclear. The CDR3 consists of 13 residues. The V end was cut by 1 base, the J end by 5 bases, with 6 bases between. Germline loops: CDR1 SGHTA, CDR2 FQGTGA. The CDR3 is CASSLIPDNEQFF. CDR3 nucleotides: TGTGCCAGCAGCTTAATTCCAGACAATGAGCAGTTCTTC. Full variable domain (missing parts from reference TRBV7-3 and TRBJ2-1): GAGVSQTPSNKVTEKGKYVELRCDPISGHTALYWYRQSLGQGPEFLIYFQGTGAADDSGLPNDRFFAVRPEGSVSTLKIQRTERGDSAVYLCASSLIPDNEQFFGPGTRLTVL.